The clone carrying this T cell receptor (beta chain) was seen many times. Its antigen is unidentified. These data come from a study of T-cell reconstitution after alpha-beta-depleted transplantation in children. Germline CDR1 SGHRS, CDR2 YFSETQ. The CDR3 runs 16 residues. With 0 bases removed from V and 3 bases from J, the gap between germline ends came to 15 bases. Study-level points and caveats: A year post-transplant, T-cell counts and diversity derived mostly from newly produced T cells. As was reported, about two months after transplant, alpha-beta T cells came from several hundred expanded graft clones.

The TCRbeta library was prepared with unique molecular identifiers. TCRdb called the PCR reads again in MiXCR, with one record for every CDR3 protein. This sample has approximately 650,000 distinct CDR3 sequences, with over 10% found just once. The sample in question was PBMCs, obtained before TCRalphabeta/CD19-depleted stem cell transplant. This receptor was obtained from a girl aged 2 to 10 with congenital amegakaryocytic thrombocytopenia, due to receive a stem cell transplant. The V and J genes are TRBV5-1 and TRBJ2-5; possible D gene TRBD2, 5 bases. The CDR3 sequence: CASSLAPLVRKETQYF. The DNA for the CDR3 is TGCGCCAGCAGCTTGGCCCCACTAGTTCGTAAAGAGACCCAGTACTTC.